The 10 T cell receptor beta chains listed next were all sequenced from one sample in a study of vaccination effects on CD4 cells after COVID-19. Clones were sequenced by immunoSEQ multiplex PCR, and TCRdb holds only the in-frame ones, with some missing. The data contain more than 60,000 clones, roughly 74% of them seen just once; the ten biggest clones take up under 2.5%. Upon completion of roughly ten days in culture, CD4+ T cells were isolated. Participants got two doses of BNT162b2 or mRNA-1273 vaccine. No antigen has been identified for these receptors. The starting material was CD4+ T cells from PBMCs cultured without peptide, obtained after COVID-19 vaccination. The receptors shown here come from a human donor who received a COVID-19 vaccine.

The chain carries TRBV3-1 (or the pseudogene TRBV3-2) and TRBJ1-1; D is unclear. CDR1 is LGHDT, CDR2 YNNKEL, per germline (reference sequence). The length of the CDR3 is 13 residues. Trimming stripped 4 bases from V and 6 bases from J, with 12 bases between. DNA for the CDR3: TGTGCCAGCAGCCCCTCTGCGGCGCCTGAAGCTTTCTTT. It codes for CASSPSAAPEAFF.

The genes are TRBV7-2 and TRBJ1-3; TRBD1 might be the D (6 bases). The CDR3 is 14 residues long. The germline V and J ends were trimmed by 3 bases and 4 bases, with 10 bases remaining between them. Germline V lookup: CDR1 SGHTA, CDR2 FQGNSA. The CDR3 nucleotides read TGTGCCAGCAGCTTGTGGCAGGGGGGAAACACCATATATTTT. The encoded protein is CASSLWQGGNTIYF.

This sequence joins TRBV19 and TRBJ1-5; perhaps TRBD1 as D (6 bases). Germline CDR1 is LNHDA and CDR2 is SQIVND (reference sequence). The CDR3 sequence is 15 residues long. The V end was cut by 4 bases, the J end by 6 bases, with 16 bases between. CDR3 sequence reads: CASSTLQGLAQPQHF. For the CDR3, the DNA is TGTGCCAGTAGTACCCTACAGGGTCTTGCTCAGCCCCAGCATTTT. The full variable domain, rest sourced from reference TRBV19 and TRBJ1-5, is DGGITQSPKYLFRKEGQNVTLSCEQNLNHDAMYWYRQDPGQGLRLIYYSQIVNDFQKGDIAEGYSVSREKKESFPLTVTSAQKNPTAFYLCASSTLQGLAQPQHFGDGTRLSIL.

The chain employs TRBV18 and TRBJ1-1, with D perhaps TRBD1 (6 bases). Germline V gene lookup returns CDR1 KGHSH and CDR2 LQKENI. Trimming removed 5 bases at V and 0 bases at J, with 10 bases between. This CDR3 has 14 residues. The CDR3 spells CASSTGTLNTEAFF. In DNA, the CDR3 is TGTGCCAGCTCAACAGGGACATTGAACACTGAAGCTTTCTTT. The full variable domain, rest sourced from reference TRBV18 and TRBJ1-1, is NAGVMQNPRHLVRRRGQEARLRCSPMKGHSHVYWYRQLPEEGLKFMVYLQKENIIDESGMPKERFSAEFPKEGPSILRIQQVVRGDSAAYFCASSTGTLNTEAFFGQGTRLTVV.

This clone was counted a few times. The rearrangement uses TRBV7-3 and TRBJ2-2; 8 bases are shared with TRBD2. The CDR3 spans 14 residues. Trimming cost V 5 bases and J 5 bases; bases outside gene matches: 4. CDR1 SGHTA and CDR2 FQGTGA come from the germline V gene. CDR3 coding DNA: TGTGCCAGCAGCCCGGGACTAGAGACCGGGGAGCTGTTTTTT. It is translated as CASSPGLETGELFF.

The chain carries TRBV3-1 (or the pseudogene TRBV3-2) and TRBJ1-2; no clear D. V lost 1 base and J 5 bases, leaving 5 bases between the germline ends. Germline V CDR1 and CDR2: LGHDT, YNNKEL (reference sequence). The CDR3 is 12 amino acids. The CDR3 region has the DNA TGTGCCAGCAGCCAAGCACGGTATGGCTACACCTTC. This translates into CASSQARYGYTF.

This clone was seen a handful of times. The chain uses TRBV5-1 and TRBJ1-1; TRBD1 aligns across 9 bases. The J segment lost 5 bases and the V segment lost 4 bases, leaving 9 bases of the junction unmatched. The CDR3 length is 15 residues. Germline CDR1 and CDR2: SGHRS and YFSETQ. CDR3 coding DNA: TGCGCCAGCAGCCCTCAAGGGACAGGGATGACTGAAGCTTTCTTT. Protein: CASSPQGTGMTEAFF.

This chain links TRBV5-1 with TRBJ2-5; 9 bases align to TRBD1. Germline trimming cut 3 bases from V and 5 bases from J; bases unmatched to any gene: 8. Germline CDR1 reads SGHRS; CDR2 reads YFSETQ. The CDR3 is made up of 15 amino acids. CDR3 in DNA: TGCGCCAGCAGCTCCACGACAGGGGGTGGGGAGACCCAGTACTTC. Translated, it gives CASSSTTGGGETQYF.

The V gene is TRBV30, the J gene TRBJ2-3; the match to TRBD1 covers 11 bases. There are 14 residues in the CDR3. Germline values: CDR1 GTSNPN, CDR2 SVGIG (reference sequence). V shed 5 bases, J shed 3 bases, and the junction held 4 bases outside the gene matches. CDR3 protein: CAWLGTGGTDTQYF. The CDR3 DNA sequence: TGTGCCTGGTTGGGGACAGGGGGTACAGATACGCAGTATTTT.

The genes are TRBV7-3 and TRBJ2-1, with 11 bases aligning to TRBD2. This CDR3 region has 14 residues. The V gene's germline CDR1 is SGHTA and CDR2 FQGTGA. Trimming cost V 5 bases and J 7 bases; bases outside gene matches: 4. The DNA of the CDR3 is TGTGCCAGCAGCCCTACTAGCGGGGGTAATGAGCAGTTCTTC. Translating gives CASSPTSGGNEQFF. Variable domain in full (rest from reference TRBV7-3 and TRBJ2-1): GAGVSQTPSNKVTEKGKYVELRCDPISGHTALYWYRQSLGQGPEFLIYFQGTGAADDSGLPNDRFFAVRPEGSVSTLKIQRTERGDSAVYLCASSPTSGGNEQFFGPGTRLTVL.